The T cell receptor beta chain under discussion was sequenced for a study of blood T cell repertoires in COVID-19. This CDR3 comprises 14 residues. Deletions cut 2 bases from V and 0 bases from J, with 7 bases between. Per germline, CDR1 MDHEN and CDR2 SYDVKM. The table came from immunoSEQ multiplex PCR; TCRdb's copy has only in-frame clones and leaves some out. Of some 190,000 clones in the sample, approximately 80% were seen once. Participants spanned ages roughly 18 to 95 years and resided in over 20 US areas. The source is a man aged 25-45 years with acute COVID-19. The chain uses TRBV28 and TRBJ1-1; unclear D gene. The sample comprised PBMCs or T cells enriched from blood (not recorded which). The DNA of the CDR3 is TGTGCCAGCAGTTTAACACAAGTGAACACTGAAGCTTTCTTT. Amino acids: CASSLTQVNTEAFF.